This record covers a single T cell receptor beta chain. From the 5' RACE reads, TCRdb called clonotypes with MiXCR, one entry per CDR3 protein. The table records around 360,000 distinct CDR3 sequences, more than 9% of them present only once. This CDR3 region has 16 residues. V lost 5 bases, J lost 0 bases, and 15 bases lay in between. Germline V gene sequence: CDR1 LNHNV, CDR2 YYDKDF (reference sequence). The data are from a study of T cells after yellow fever vaccination. This clonotype was sampled from a young man who received the YFV17D yellow fever vaccine. V and J are TRBV15 and TRBJ2-3, with a possible D match to TRBD2 (5 bases). Specimen: PBMCs, collected on the day of the first yellow fever vaccination. CDR3 protein: CATSGFGESSTDTQYF. The CDR3 DNA follows: TGTGCCACCAGCGGATTCGGGGAGTCTAGCACAGATACGCAGTATTTT.